A selection of T cell receptor beta chains follows, all from one sample in a study of blood T cell repertoires in COVID-19. Clones were read by immunoSEQ multiplex PCR, and TCRdb kept only the in-frame ones, dropping some. This sample carries approximately 190,000 clones, 80% to 85% of them seen once, and the ten largest clones take more than 3%. Material for sequencing was PBMCs or T cells enriched from blood (not recorded which). These receptors were collected from a woman in her thirties who had been exposed to COVID-19. Both conserved end residues are part of each CDR3. The D gene is left open where the match is weak. Rows may omit the clone size; those that give it use once, few, many or a size class.

>TRBD1|NA|TRBV19|TRBJ1-5
CASNRGEGNQPQHF
TGTGCCAGTAACAGGGGCGAGGGCAATCAGCCCCAGCATTTT
>NA|NA|TRBV12-3/TRBV12-4|TRBJ1-6
CASSFELNSPLHF
TGTGCCAGCAGTTTCGAACTGAATTCACCCCTCCACTTT
>TRBD1|NA|TRBV11-2|TRBJ1-2
CASSPDRERGYTF
TGTGCCAGCAGCCCCGACAGGGAGAGAGGCTACACCTTC
>NA|NA|TRBV6-5|TRBJ1-5
CASSPGESQPQHF
TGTGCCAGCAGTCCAGGGGAAAGCCAGCCCCAGCATTTT
>NA|NA|TRBV7-6|TRBJ2-1
CASSLEIRGRKVNEQFF
TGTGCCAGCAGCTTAGAGATTAGGGGCCGAAAGGTCAATGAGCAGTTCTTC
>NA|NA|TRBV7-2|TRBJ1-5
CASSPLSGGNQPQHF
TGTGCCAGCAGCCCCCTTTCGGGTGGCAATCAGCCCCAGCATTTT
>NA|NA|TRBV11-2|TRBJ2-7
CASGGEQYF
TGTGCCAGCGGGGGGGAGCAGTACTTC
>NA|NA|TRBV3-1/TRBV3-2|TRBJ2-3
CASSQVGGSTDTQYF
TGTGCCAGCAGCCAAGTAGGCGGCAGCACAGATACGCAGTATTTT
>NA|NA|TRBV21-1|TRBJ2-7
CASSKRGWREQYF
TGTGCCAGCAGCAAAAGAGGCTGGCGCGAGCAGTACTTC
>NA|NA|TRBV5-8|TRBJ2-2
CASSLSYGGSTGELFF
TGTGCCAGCAGCTTGTCCTACGGGGGAAGCACCGGGGAGCTGTTTTTT
>TRBD1|NA|TRBV6-5|TRBJ1-5
CASNRQGSNQPQHF
TGTGCCAGCAATCGACAGGGTAGCAATCAGCCCCAGCATTTT
>NA|NA|TRBV5-1|TRBJ1-1
CASSQNRDMNTEAFF
TGCGCCAGCAGCCAGAACAGGGATATGAACACTGAAGCTTTCTTT
>TRBD1|NA|TRBV6-6|TRBJ1-1
CASGQGIEAFF
TGTGCCAGTGGACAGGGGATTGAAGCTTTCTTT
>TRBD1|NA|TRBV10-2|TRBJ1-1
CASGIHRGLVDTEAFF
TGCGCCAGCGGGATACACAGGGGGCTGGTGGACACTGAAGCTTTCTTT
>NA|NA|TRBV28|TRBJ1-1
CASSLPGRTNEAFF
TGTGCCAGCAGTCTCCCGGGCCGGACTAATGAAGCTTTCTTT
>TRBD1|NA|TRBV11-2|TRBJ1-1
CASSSNRGRTEAFF
TGTGCCAGCAGCTCGAACAGGGGTCGGACTGAAGCTTTCTTT
>NA|few|TRBV4-2|TRBJ2-5
CASSHPQGPGSGETQYF
TGTGCCAGCAGCCACCCCCAGGGGCCGGGGTCAGGGGAGACCCAGTACTTC
>TRBD2|NA|TRBV7-6|TRBJ2-7
CASSLGTSGSSYEQYF
TGTGCCAGCAGCCTCGGGACTAGCGGGAGCTCCTACGAGCAGTACTTC
>NA|NA|TRBV7-8|TRBJ2-1
CASSPTGPEQFF
TGTGCCAGCAGCCCCACAGGTCCTGAGCAGTTCTTC
>TRBD1|NA|TRBV30|TRBJ1-5
CAWSNDRGRGKPQHF
TGTGCCTGGAGTAATGACAGGGGGCGCGGGAAACCCCAGCATTTT
>TRBD2|NA|TRBV5-1|TRBJ2-7
CASSLDLSGTSGGRQYF
TGCGCCAGCAGCTTGGACCTCTCCGGGACTAGCGGGGGCAGGCAGTACTTC
>TRBD1|once|TRBV9|TRBJ1-2
CASSEDRGLYGYTF
TGTGCCAGCAGCGAGGACAGGGGACTCTATGGCTACACCTTC
>NA|NA|TRBV7-2|TRBJ1-5
CASSPTGVLDQPQHF
TGTGCCAGCAGCCCGACAGGAGTATTGGATCAGCCCCAGCATTTT
>NA|NA|TRBV6-1|TRBJ2-1
CASSEASRYSNEQFF
TGTGCCAGCAGTGAAGCGAGCAGGTATTCCAATGAGCAGTTCTTC
>NA|NA|TRBV4-1|TRBJ1-4
CASSPTGKGEKLFF
TGCGCCAGCAGCCCAACAGGGAAGGGTGAAAAACTGTTTTTT
>NA|NA|TRBV7-9|TRBJ2-7
CASSLGRGDEQYF
TGTGCCAGCAGCTTAGGCAGGGGAGACGAGCAGTACTTC
>TRBD1|NA|TRBV24-1|TRBJ1-6
CATSDLRGTGGSPLHF
TGTGCCACCAGTGATTTGAGAGGGACAGGGGGATCACCCCTCCACTTT
>NA|NA|TRBV6-1|TRBJ1-1
CASSESRAMNTEAFF
TGTGCCAGCAGTGAGAGCAGGGCCATGAACACTGAAGCTTTCTTT
>NA|NA|TRBV9|TRBJ2-7
CASSTRDNYEQYF
TGTGCCAGCAGCACCCGGGACAATTACGAGCAGTACTTC
>NA|NA|TRBV23-1|TRBJ2-2
CASSWFRANTGELFF
TGCGCCAGCAGTTGGTTTCGGGCGAACACCGGGGAGCTGTTTTTT
>NA|NA|TRBV5-1|TRBJ2-7
CASSLPGSQSYEQYF
TGCGCCAGCAGCTTACCGGGGTCTCAGTCCTACGAGCAGTACTTC
>TRBD2|NA|TRBV25-1|TRBJ2-2
CASSDWGGGITGELFF
TGTGCCAGCAGTGACTGGGGCGGGGGGATCACCGGGGAGCTGTTTTTT
>NA|NA|TRBV29-1|TRBJ2-3
CSVEDLSISGTQYF
TGCAGCGTTGAAGATCTTTCGATCTCGGGTACGCAGTATTTT
>TRBD1|NA|TRBV6-5|TRBJ2-2
CASSIGQGTGELFF
TGTGCCAGCAGTATTGGACAGGGGACCGGGGAGCTGTTTTTT
>NA|NA|TRBV11-2|TRBJ1-2
CASRAGQHYGYTF
TGTGCCAGCAGGGCAGGACAGCACTATGGCTACACCTTC
>TRBD1|NA|TRBV5-1|TRBJ1-3
CASHAGTGGLYSGNTIYF
TGCGCCAGCCACGCCGGGACAGGGGGCCTTTACTCTGGAAACACCATATATTTT
>NA|NA|TRBV3-1/TRBV3-2|TRBJ1-2
CASSQAPDRPYGYTF
TGTGCCAGCAGCCAAGCACCCGACAGACCCTATGGCTACACCTTC
>TRBD2|NA|TRBV18|TRBJ2-2
CASSPLAGRELFF
TGTGCCAGCTCACCCCTAGCGGGCCGGGAGCTGTTTTTT
>TRBD2|NA|TRBV9|TRBJ2-1
CASSSIGSGGLEQFF
TGTGCCAGCAGCTCCATTGGTAGCGGGGGGCTGGAGCAGTTCTTC
>TRBD2|NA|TRBV6-2/TRBV6-3|TRBJ2-1
CASSSMASGNEQFF
TGTGCCAGCAGTTCCATGGCTAGCGGCAATGAGCAGTTCTTC
>NA|NA|TRBV6-5|TRBJ2-2
CASSYTRSDTGELFF
TGTGCCAGCAGCTACACCCGTTCGGACACCGGGGAGCTGTTTTTT
>TRBD2|NA|TRBV11-2|TRBJ2-3
CASSPHQLAGDTQYF
TGTGCCAGCAGCCCCCACCAGCTAGCGGGGGATACGCAGTATTTT
>NA|NA|TRBV29-1|TRBJ1-1
CSVAGDWSEAFF
TGCAGCGTTGCGGGGGACTGGTCTGAAGCTTTCTTT
>TRBD1|few|TRBV5-1|TRBJ1-3
CASSSTGDSGNTIYF
TGCGCCAGCAGCTCGACAGGGGACTCTGGAAACACCATATATTTT
>TRBD1|NA|TRBV9|TRBJ1-6
CASSVGVQGRKNSPLHF
TGTGCCAGCAGCGTAGGGGTACAGGGGAGAAAAAATTCACCCCTCCACTTT
>TRBD1|once|TRBV12-5|TRBJ1-1
CASGPQGQGLLDTEAFF
TGTGCTAGTGGTCCACAGGGACAGGGCTTGTTGGACACTGAAGCTTTCTTT
>TRBD1|NA|TRBV6-5|TRBJ1-3
CASSYAHRGLGNTIYF
TGTGCCAGCAGTTACGCCCACAGGGGGCTAGGAAACACCATATATTTT
>TRBD1|NA|TRBV5-6|TRBJ1-5
CASSRTGGNQPQHF
TGTGCCAGCAGCCGGACAGGGGGCAATCAGCCCCAGCATTTT
>NA|NA|TRBV6-5|TRBJ1-5
CASTLDSSNQPQHF
TGTGCCAGCACTCTGGACAGTAGCAATCAGCCCCAGCATTTT
>TRBD2|NA|TRBV7-8|TRBJ2-5
CASKARGKGWTQYF
TGTGCCAGCAAAGCGCGGGGGAAGGGTTGGACCCAGTACTTC
>TRBD2|NA|TRBV7-6|TRBJ2-4
CASSPGLAYIQYF
TGTGCCAGCAGCCCAGGACTAGCGTACATTCAGTACTTC
>NA|NA|TRBV14|TRBJ2-7
CASSHFAGWNGEQYF
TGTGCCAGCAGCCATTTCGCAGGGTGGAACGGCGAGCAGTACTTC
>TRBD1|once|TRBV5-1|TRBJ1-1
CASSSLGDRLNTEAFF
TGCGCCAGCAGCTCCTTGGGGGACAGGCTGAACACTGAAGCTTTCTTT